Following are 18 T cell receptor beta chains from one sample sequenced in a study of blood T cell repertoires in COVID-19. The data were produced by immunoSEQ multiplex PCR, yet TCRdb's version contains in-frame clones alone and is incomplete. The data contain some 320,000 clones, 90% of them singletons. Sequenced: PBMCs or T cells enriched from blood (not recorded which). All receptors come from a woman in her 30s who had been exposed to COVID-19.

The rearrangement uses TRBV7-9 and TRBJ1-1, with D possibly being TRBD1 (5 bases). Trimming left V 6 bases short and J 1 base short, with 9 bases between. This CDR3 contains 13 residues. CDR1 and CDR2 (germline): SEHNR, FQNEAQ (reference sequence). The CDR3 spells CASRPDRNTEAFF. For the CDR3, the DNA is TGTGCCAGCAGGCCCGACAGGAACACTGAAGCTTTCTTT.

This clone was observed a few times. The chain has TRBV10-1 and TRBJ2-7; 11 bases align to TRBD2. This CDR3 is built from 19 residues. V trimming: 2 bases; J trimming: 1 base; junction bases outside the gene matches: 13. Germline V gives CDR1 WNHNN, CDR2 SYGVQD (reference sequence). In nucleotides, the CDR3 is TGCGCCAGCAGTGAGGGGCCTAGCGGGGGGCCTAACGGGTCCTACGAGCAGTACTTC. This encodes CASSEGPSGGPNGSYEQYF.

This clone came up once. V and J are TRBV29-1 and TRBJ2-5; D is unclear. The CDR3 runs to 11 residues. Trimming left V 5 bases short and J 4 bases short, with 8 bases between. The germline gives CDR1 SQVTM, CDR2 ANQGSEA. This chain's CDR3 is CSVLSGETQYF. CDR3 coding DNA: TGCAGCGTTCTATCAGGAGAGACCCAGTACTTC. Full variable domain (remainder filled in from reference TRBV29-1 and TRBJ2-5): SAVISQKPSRDICQRGTSLTIQCQVDSQVTMMFWYRQQPGQSLTLIATANQGSEATYESGFVIDKFPISRPNLTFSTLTVSNMSPEDSSIYLCSVLSGETQYFGPGTRLLVL.

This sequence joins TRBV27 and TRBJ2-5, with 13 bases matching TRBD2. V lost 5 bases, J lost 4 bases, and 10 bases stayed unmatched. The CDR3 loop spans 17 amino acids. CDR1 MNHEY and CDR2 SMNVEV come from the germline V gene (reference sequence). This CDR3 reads CASSPWTLAGGRETQYF. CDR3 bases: TGTGCCAGCAGTCCATGGACACTAGCGGGGGGGAGAGAGACCCAGTACTTC.

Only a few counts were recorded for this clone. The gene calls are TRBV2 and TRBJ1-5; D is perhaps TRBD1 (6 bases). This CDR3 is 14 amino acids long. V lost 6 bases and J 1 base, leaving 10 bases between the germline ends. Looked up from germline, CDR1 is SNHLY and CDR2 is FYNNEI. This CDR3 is CASRAQGSNQPQHF. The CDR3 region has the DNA TGTGCCAGCAGGGCCCAGGGGAGCAATCAGCCCCAGCATTTT.

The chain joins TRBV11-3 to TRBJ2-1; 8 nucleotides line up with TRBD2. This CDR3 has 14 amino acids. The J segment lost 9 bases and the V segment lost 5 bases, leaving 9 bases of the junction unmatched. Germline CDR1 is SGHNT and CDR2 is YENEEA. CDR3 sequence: CASSEGLVRTEQFF. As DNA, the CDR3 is TGTGCCAGCAGCGAGGGACTAGTAAGGACTGAGCAGTTCTTC.

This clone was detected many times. CDR3 protein: CASLDRSNQPQHF. CDR3 nucleotides: TGTGCCAGCCTGGACAGATCCAATCAGCCCCAGCATTTT. The chain joins TRBV28 to TRBJ1-5, with a weak D call TRBD1 (6 bases). Per the germline V gene, CDR1 is MDHEN and CDR2 is SYDVKM. CDR3 size: 13 residues. The germline V and J ends were trimmed by 8 bases and 3 bases, with 11 bases remaining between them.

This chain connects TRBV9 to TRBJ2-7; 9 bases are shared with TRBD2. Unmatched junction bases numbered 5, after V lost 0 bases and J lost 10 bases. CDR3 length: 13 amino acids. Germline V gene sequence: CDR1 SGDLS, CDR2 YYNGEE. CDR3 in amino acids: CASSVGGGTSQYF. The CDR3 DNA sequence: TGTGCCAGCAGCGTAGGAGGGGGGACTAGCCAGTACTTC.

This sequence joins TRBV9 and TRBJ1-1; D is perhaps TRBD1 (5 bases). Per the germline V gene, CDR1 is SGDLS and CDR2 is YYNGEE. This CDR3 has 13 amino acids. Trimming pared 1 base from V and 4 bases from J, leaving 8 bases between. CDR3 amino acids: CASSVSGFTEAFF. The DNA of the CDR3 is TGTGCCAGCAGCGTATCAGGGTTCACTGAAGCTTTCTTT. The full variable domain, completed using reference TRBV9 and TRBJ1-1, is DSGVTQTPKHLITATGQRVTLRCSPRSGDLSVYWYQQSLDQGLQFLIQYYNGEERAKGNILERFSAQQFPDLHSELNLSSLELGDSALYFCASSVSGFTEAFFGQGTRLTVV.

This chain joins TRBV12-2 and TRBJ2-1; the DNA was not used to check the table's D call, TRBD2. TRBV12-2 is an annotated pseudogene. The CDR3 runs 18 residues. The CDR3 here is CASRPGGKLAGSYNEQFF. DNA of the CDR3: TGTGCAAGTCGCCCCGGGGGTAAGTTAGCAGGGTCCTACAATGAGCAGTTCTTC.

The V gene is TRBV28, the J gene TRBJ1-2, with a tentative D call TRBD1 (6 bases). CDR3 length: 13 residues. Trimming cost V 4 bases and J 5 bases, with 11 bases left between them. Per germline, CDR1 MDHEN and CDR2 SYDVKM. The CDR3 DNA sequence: TGTGCCAGCAGTTCGGAGACAGGTTATGGCTACACCTTC. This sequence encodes CASSSETGYGYTF.

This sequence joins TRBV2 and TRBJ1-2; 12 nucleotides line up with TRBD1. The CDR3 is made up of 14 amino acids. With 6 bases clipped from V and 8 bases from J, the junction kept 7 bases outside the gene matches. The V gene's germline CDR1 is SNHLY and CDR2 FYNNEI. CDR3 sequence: CASRRDRGHLGYTF. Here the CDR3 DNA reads TGTGCCAGCAGACGGGACAGGGGGCACTTGGGCTACACCTTC.

The CDR3 reads CASGLAGTGRNTEAFF. The DNA of the CDR3 is TGTGCTAGTGGTTTGGCGGGGACAGGGCGAAACACTGAAGCTTTCTTT. V is TRBV12-5 and J is TRBJ1-1, with 9 bases lining up with TRBD1. Trimming cost V 1 base and J 2 bases; bases outside gene matches: 5. CDR1 is LGHNT, CDR2 FRNRAP, per germline. The CDR3 length is 16 residues.

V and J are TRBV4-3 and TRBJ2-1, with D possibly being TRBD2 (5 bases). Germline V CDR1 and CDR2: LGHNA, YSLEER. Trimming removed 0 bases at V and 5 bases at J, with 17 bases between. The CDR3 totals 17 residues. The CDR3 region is CASSQDRRTLNDNEQFF. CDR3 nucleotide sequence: TGCGCCAGCAGCCAAGATCGGAGGACCCTGAACGACAATGAGCAGTTCTTC.

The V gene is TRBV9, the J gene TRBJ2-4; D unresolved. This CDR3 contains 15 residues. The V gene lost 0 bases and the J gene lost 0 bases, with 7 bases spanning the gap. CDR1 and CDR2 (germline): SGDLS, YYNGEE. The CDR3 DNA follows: TGTGCCAGCAGCGTAGAGTCAGTAGCCAAAAACATTCAGTACTTC. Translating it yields CASSVESVAKNIQYF.

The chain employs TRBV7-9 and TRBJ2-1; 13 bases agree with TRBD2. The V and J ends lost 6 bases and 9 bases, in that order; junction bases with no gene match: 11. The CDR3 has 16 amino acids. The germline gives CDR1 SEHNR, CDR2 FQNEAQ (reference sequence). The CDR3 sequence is CASSYPGTSGVSEQFF. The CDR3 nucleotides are TGTGCCAGCAGTTATCCCGGGACTAGCGGGGTTAGTGAGCAGTTCTTC.

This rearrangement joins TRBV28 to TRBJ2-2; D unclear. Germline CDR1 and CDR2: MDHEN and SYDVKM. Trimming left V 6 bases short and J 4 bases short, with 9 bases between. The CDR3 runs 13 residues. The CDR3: CASRQAGTGELFF. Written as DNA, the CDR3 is TGTGCCAGCAGGCAGGCCGGCACCGGGGAGCTGTTTTTT.

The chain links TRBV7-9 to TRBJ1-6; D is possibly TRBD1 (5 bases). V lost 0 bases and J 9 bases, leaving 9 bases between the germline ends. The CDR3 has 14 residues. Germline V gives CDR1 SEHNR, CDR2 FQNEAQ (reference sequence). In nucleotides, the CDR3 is TGTGCCAGCAGCTTAGCGGGGGGAGGTTCACCCCTCCACTTT. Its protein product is CASSLAGGGSPLHF.